This passage covers 7 T cell receptor beta chains from one sample sequenced in a study of CXCR3-negative and CXCR3-positive naive CD8 T cells. Findings and limits, study-wide: More hydrophobic TRB CDR3s were found in CXCR3-positive naive cells than in CXCR3-negative naive cells.

UMI-labeled TRB cDNA libraries were prepared by 5' RACE. One entry per CDR3 protein, without DNA, is what TCRdb gives after re-calling the 5' RACE reads. The ten top clones account for roughly 0.28%, within a sample of 120,000 to 150,000 distinct CDR3 sequences. Their antigens are not known. The specimen was naive CXCR3+ CD8+ T cells from blood. Sample subset: CD45RO-CCR7+CD27+CD95- naive CD8+ T cells expressing CXCR3 (TNR3+). The source of these receptors is a human donor in good health. Some clones in this sample may be carry-over from other donors' samples.

The V and J genes are TRBV28 and TRBJ1-2; TCRdb names TRBD1, which stays unverified in the absence of DNA. The CDR3 sequence is 13 residues long. CDR1 is MDHEN, CDR2 SYDVKM, per germline. CDR3 sequence reads: CASTRDRTYGYTF.

The chain is built from TRBV9 and TRBJ2-5; TCRdb's D call, TRBD2, is unchecked because there is no DNA. CDR1 and CDR2 (germline): SGDLS, YYNGEE. This CDR3 region has 14 residues. CDR3 sequence: CASSEQGIQETQYF.

This rearrangement joins TRBV20-1 to TRBJ2-3; with no DNA, the TCRdb D assignment of TRBD2 cannot be verified. Germline CDR1 reads DFQATT; CDR2 reads SNEGSKA (reference sequence). The CDR3 has 17 residues. The CDR3 is CSASPSTSGRLTDTQYF.

V and J are TRBV19 and TRBJ1-4; the D gene TCRdb calls, TRBD1, cannot be checked with no DNA. The CDR3 contains 15 residues. The germline CDR1 and CDR2 sequences are LNHDA and SQIVND (reference sequence). The CDR3 here is CASGDTGGTNEKLFF.

The rearrangement links TRBV2 to TRBJ2-3; TCRdb's D call, TRBD1, is unchecked because there is no DNA. The CDR3 totals 15 residues. Germline CDR1 and CDR2: SNHLY and FYNNEI. The CDR3 sequence is CASSSPLAPTDTQYF.

The CDR3 region is CASSQDDRGPAGYTF. The chain has TRBV4-2 and TRBJ1-2; TCRdb gives TRBD1 as the D gene, but with no DNA this cannot be confirmed. This CDR3 has 15 amino acids. CDR1 is LGHNA, CDR2 YNFKEQ, per germline.

The V gene is TRBV5-1, the J gene TRBJ2-1; as DNA is missing, the TRBD2 call by TCRdb cannot be tested. Germline values: CDR1 SGHRS, CDR2 YFSETQ. The CDR3 is 19 amino acids. The chain's CDR3 is CASSEPYRDSRSRDNEQFF. The full variable domain, its missing parts supplied by reference TRBV5-1 and TRBJ2-1, is KAGVTQTPRYLIKTRGQQVTLSCSPISGHRSVSWYQQTPGQGLQFLFEYFSETQRNKGNFPGRFSGRQFSNSRSEMNVSTLELGDSALYLCASSEPYRDSRSRDNEQFFGPGTRLTVL.